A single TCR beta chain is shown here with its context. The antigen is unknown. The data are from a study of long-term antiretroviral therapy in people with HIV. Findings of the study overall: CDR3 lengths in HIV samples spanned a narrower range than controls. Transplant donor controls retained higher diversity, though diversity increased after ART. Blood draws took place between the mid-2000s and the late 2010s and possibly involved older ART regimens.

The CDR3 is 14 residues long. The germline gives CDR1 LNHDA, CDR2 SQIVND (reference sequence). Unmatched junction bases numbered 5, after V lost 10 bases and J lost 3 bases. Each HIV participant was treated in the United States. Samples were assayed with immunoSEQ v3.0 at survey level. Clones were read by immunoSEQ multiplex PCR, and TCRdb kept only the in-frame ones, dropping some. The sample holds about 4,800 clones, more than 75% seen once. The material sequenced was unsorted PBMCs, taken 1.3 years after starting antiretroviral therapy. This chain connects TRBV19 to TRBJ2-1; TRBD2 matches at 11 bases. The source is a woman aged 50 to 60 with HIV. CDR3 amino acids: CATKTSGGYNEQFF. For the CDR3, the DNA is TGTGCCACCAAAACTAGCGGGGGCTACAATGAGCAGTTCTTC. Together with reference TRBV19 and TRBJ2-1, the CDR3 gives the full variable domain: DGGITQSPKYLFRKEGQNVTLSCEQNLNHDAMYWYRQDPGQGLRLIYYSQIVNDFQKGDIAEGYSVSREKKESFPLTVTSAQKNPTAFYLCATKTSGGYNEQFFGPGTRLTVL.